These T cell receptor beta chains were read from a single sample in a study of blood T cell repertoires in COVID-19. The table came from immunoSEQ multiplex PCR; TCRdb's copy has only in-frame clones and leaves some out. Of 340,000 or so clones listed, around 88% were seen once; the top ten hold around 3%. The sequencing sample was made of peripheral blood. These TCRs come from a man aged 25 to 40 with active or convalescent COVID-19. The CDR3 runs from the conserved cysteine through the conserved F or W. D genes are given only for firm matches. Size values are once, few and many counts, or a class for expanded clones, and some rows have none.

v_call: TRBV5-1; clone_size: NA; d_call: TRBD1; j_call: TRBJ1-1; cdr3_aa: CASSSGTGNTEAFF; cdr3_nt: TGCGCCAGCAGCTCCGGGACAGGGAACACTGAAGCTTTCTTT
v_call: TRBV4-3; clone_size: NA; d_call: NA; j_call: TRBJ1-6; cdr3_aa: CASSQEVGGWNSPLHF; cdr3_nt: TGCGCCAGCAGCCAAGAAGTGGGGGGGTGGAATTCACCCCTCCACTTT
v_call: TRBV19; clone_size: NA; d_call: NA; j_call: TRBJ2-3; cdr3_aa: CASRQDPTDTQYF; cdr3_nt: TGTGCCAGCCGACAGGACCCCACAGATACGCAGTATTTT
v_call: TRBV10-3; clone_size: NA; d_call: TRBD1; j_call: TRBJ2-1; cdr3_aa: CAIRQGERSYNEQFF; cdr3_nt: TGTGCCATCCGGCAGGGGGAGAGATCCTACAATGAGCAGTTCTTC
v_call: TRBV4-1; clone_size: NA; d_call: NA; j_call: TRBJ1-1; cdr3_aa: CASSQVEGGRNTEAFF; cdr3_nt: TGCGCCAGCAGCCAAGTTGAGGGAGGGAGGAACACTGAAGCTTTCTTT
v_call: TRBV28; clone_size: NA; d_call: TRBD2; j_call: TRBJ2-1; cdr3_aa: CASSWGLAISDEQFF; cdr3_nt: TGTGCCAGCAGTTGGGGACTAGCTATTTCCGATGAGCAGTTCTTC
v_call: TRBV19; clone_size: NA; d_call: NA; j_call: TRBJ2-7; cdr3_aa: CASSWSGSASYEQYF; cdr3_nt: TGTGCCAGTAGCTGGTCGGGGTCCGCTTCATACGAGCAGTACTTC
v_call: TRBV29-1; clone_size: many; d_call: TRBD1; j_call: TRBJ1-5; cdr3_aa: CSVQTGALGQPQHF; cdr3_nt: TGCAGCGTACAGACAGGGGCCCTGGGTCAGCCCCAGCATTTT
v_call: TRBV30; clone_size: NA; d_call: NA; j_call: TRBJ2-1; cdr3_aa: CAWRPGAFVAGRYNEQFF; cdr3_nt: TGTGCCTGGAGGCCAGGGGCCTTTGTAGCGGGTCGATACAATGAGCAGTTCTTC
v_call: TRBV19; clone_size: once; d_call: TRBD1; j_call: TRBJ1-4; cdr3_aa: CASSTARTGVLEKLFF; cdr3_nt: TGTGCCAGTAGTACCGCCCGGACAGGGGTTCTTGAAAAACTGTTTTTT
v_call: TRBV6-5; clone_size: NA; d_call: NA; j_call: TRBJ2-7; cdr3_aa: CASRLLGSSYEQYF; cdr3_nt: TGTGCCAGCCGTCTGTTGGGGAGCTCCTACGAGCAGTACTTC
v_call: TRBV18; clone_size: once; d_call: TRBD2; j_call: TRBJ2-5; cdr3_aa: CASSRRTSGRGQETQYF; cdr3_nt: TGTGCCAGCTCCCGGAGGACTAGCGGGAGGGGGCAAGAGACCCAGTACTTC
v_call: TRBV19; clone_size: NA; d_call: TRBD1; j_call: TRBJ1-2; cdr3_aa: CASSRQGDDGYTF; cdr3_nt: TGTGCCAGTAGTAGACAGGGGGATGATGGCTACACCTTC
v_call: TRBV11-3; clone_size: NA; d_call: NA; j_call: TRBJ2-7; cdr3_aa: CASSFRAPFEQYF; cdr3_nt: TGTGCCAGCAGCTTCAGGGCCCCATTCGAGCAGTACTTC
v_call: TRBV4-1; clone_size: NA; d_call: NA; j_call: TRBJ1-5; cdr3_aa: CASSQEYRVTQPQHF; cdr3_nt: TGCGCCAGCAGCCAAGAATACAGGGTTACTCAGCCCCAGCATTTT
v_call: TRBV7-9; clone_size: NA; d_call: NA; j_call: TRBJ2-7; cdr3_aa: CASSPSYEQYF; cdr3_nt: TGTGCCAGCAGCCCCAGCTACGAGCAGTACTTC
v_call: TRBV2; clone_size: NA; d_call: NA; j_call: TRBJ2-2; cdr3_aa: CASIPGSYTGELFF; cdr3_nt: TGTGCCAGCATTCCCGGGAGTTACACCGGGGAGCTGTTTTTT
v_call: TRBV29-1; clone_size: NA; d_call: TRBD2; j_call: TRBJ2-5; cdr3_aa: CSVGLAGGQETQYF; cdr3_nt: TGCAGCGTTGGACTAGCGGGAGGACAAGAGACCCAGTACTTC
v_call: TRBV28; clone_size: NA; d_call: TRBD1; j_call: TRBJ2-5; cdr3_aa: CASSLWGTAQETQYF; cdr3_nt: TGTGCCAGCAGTTTATGGGGGACAGCCCAAGAGACCCAGTACTTC
v_call: TRBV27; clone_size: NA; d_call: TRBD1; j_call: TRBJ2-7; cdr3_aa: CASSRPDRTGSSEQYF; cdr3_nt: TGTGCCAGCAGTCGCCCCGACCGGACAGGAAGCTCCGAGCAGTACTTC
v_call: TRBV27; clone_size: NA; d_call: NA; j_call: TRBJ1-2; cdr3_aa: CASKWSGENGYTF; cdr3_nt: TGTGCCAGCAAGTGGTCGGGGGAGAATGGCTACACCTTC
v_call: TRBV4-1; clone_size: NA; d_call: NA; j_call: TRBJ1-4; cdr3_aa: CASSRSSPEKLFF; cdr3_nt: TGCGCCAGCAGCAGGAGTAGTCCCGAAAAACTGTTTTTT
v_call: TRBV7-2; clone_size: NA; d_call: TRBD2; j_call: TRBJ2-3; cdr3_aa: CASSSGLAGPTSTDTQYF; cdr3_nt: TGTGCCAGCAGCTCCGGACTAGCGGGACCTACTAGCACAGATACGCAGTATTTT
v_call: TRBV6-1; clone_size: NA; d_call: TRBD1; j_call: TRBJ2-7; cdr3_aa: CASSGIEGALAGEQYF; cdr3_nt: TGTGCCAGCAGTGGAATCGAGGGGGCGCTGGCCGGCGAGCAGTACTTC
v_call: TRBV5-8; clone_size: NA; d_call: NA; j_call: TRBJ2-7; cdr3_aa: CASSLEQGRSEQYF; cdr3_nt: TGTGCCAGCAGCTTGGAACAGGGAAGGTCCGAGCAGTACTTC
v_call: TRBV5-4; clone_size: NA; d_call: TRBD1; j_call: TRBJ1-2; cdr3_aa: CASSLVRGQRGYTF; cdr3_nt: TGTGCCAGCAGCTTGGTCAGGGGGCAGAGAGGCTACACCTTC
v_call: TRBV27; clone_size: NA; d_call: TRBD1; j_call: TRBJ1-1; cdr3_aa: CASSFGQEVTEAFF; cdr3_nt: TGTGCCAGCAGTTTTGGACAGGAGGTCACTGAAGCTTTCTTT
v_call: TRBV18; clone_size: NA; d_call: TRBD1; j_call: TRBJ2-7; cdr3_aa: CASSRGDRAPYEQYF; cdr3_nt: TGTGCCAGCTCACGGGGGGACAGGGCGCCCTACGAGCAGTACTTC
v_call: TRBV7-3; clone_size: NA; d_call: TRBD1; j_call: TRBJ1-1; cdr3_aa: CASSLYRGTEAFF; cdr3_nt: TGTGCCAGCAGCCTGTACAGGGGCACTGAAGCTTTCTTT
v_call: TRBV24-1; clone_size: NA; d_call: NA; j_call: TRBJ2-3; cdr3_aa: CATSDRRFPGADTQYF; cdr3_nt: TGTGCCACCAGTGACCGCCGGTTCCCAGGTGCAGATACGCAGTATTTT
v_call: TRBV7-3; clone_size: once; d_call: TRBD2; j_call: TRBJ2-7; cdr3_aa: CASSSKRGPSYEQYF; cdr3_nt: TGTGCCAGCAGTTCGAAGCGGGGGCCCTCCTACGAGCAGTACTTC
v_call: TRBV18; clone_size: NA; d_call: NA; j_call: TRBJ1-4; cdr3_aa: CASSLSSTNEKLFF; cdr3_nt: TGTGCCAGCTCCCTTTCCTCAACTAATGAAAAACTGTTTTTT
v_call: TRBV19; clone_size: NA; d_call: TRBD2; j_call: TRBJ2-5; cdr3_aa: CASSIGASGSPQETQYF; cdr3_nt: TGTGCCAGTAGTATTGGGGCTAGCGGGAGTCCCCAAGAGACCCAGTACTTC
v_call: TRBV11-3; clone_size: NA; d_call: NA; j_call: TRBJ2-5; cdr3_aa: CASGGTDQETQYF; cdr3_nt: TGTGCCAGCGGCGGGACGGATCAAGAGACCCAGTACTTC
v_call: TRBV5-6; clone_size: NA; d_call: NA; j_call: TRBJ2-3; cdr3_aa: CASSLAGAQAPTDTQYF; cdr3_nt: TGTGCCAGCAGCTTGGCCGGTGCACAGGCGCCCACAGATACGCAGTATTTT
v_call: TRBV4-3; clone_size: NA; d_call: TRBD1; j_call: TRBJ2-3; cdr3_aa: CASSQGDRGGERDTQYF; cdr3_nt: TGCGCCAGCAGCCAAGGGGACAGGGGAGGGGAACGAGATACGCAGTATTTT
v_call: TRBV9; clone_size: NA; d_call: NA; j_call: TRBJ2-5; cdr3_aa: CASSAQGQGTQYF; cdr3_nt: TGTGCCAGCAGCGCCCAGGGGCAGGGGACCCAGTACTTC
v_call: TRBV7-2; clone_size: once; d_call: NA; j_call: TRBJ1-1; cdr3_aa: CASSLGGSLEAFF; cdr3_nt: TGTGCCAGCAGCTTAGGCGGCAGCCTTGAAGCTTTCTTT
v_call: TRBV19; clone_size: NA; d_call: TRBD1; j_call: TRBJ1-2; cdr3_aa: CASTPGGSALYGGYTF; cdr3_nt: TGTGCCAGTACCCCAGGGGGGTCAGCCCTCTATGGTGGCTACACCTTC
v_call: TRBV19; clone_size: NA; d_call: TRBD1; j_call: TRBJ1-6; cdr3_aa: CATRDRWESPLHF; cdr3_nt: TGTGCCACCCGGGACAGGTGGGAGTCACCCCTCCACTTT
v_call: TRBV28; clone_size: NA; d_call: NA; j_call: TRBJ1-2; cdr3_aa: CASSLVQGRPKGGYTF; cdr3_nt: TGTGCCAGCAGTTTGGTACAGGGACGGCCCAAGGGGGGCTACACCTTC
v_call: TRBV19; clone_size: few; d_call: NA; j_call: TRBJ1-2; cdr3_aa: CASSIDHLTGRYYGYTF; cdr3_nt: TGTGCCAGTAGTATAGATCATTTGACAGGCCGCTACTATGGCTACACCTTC
v_call: TRBV2; clone_size: NA; d_call: TRBD2; j_call: TRBJ2-3; cdr3_aa: CASRETSFPDTQYF; cdr3_nt: TGTGCCAGCAGAGAGACTAGCTTTCCCGATACGCAGTATTTT
v_call: TRBV4-2; clone_size: NA; d_call: TRBD1; j_call: TRBJ1-5; cdr3_aa: CASSQDGQGRNQPQHF; cdr3_nt: TGTGCCAGCAGCCAGGATGGACAGGGGCGCAATCAGCCCCAGCATTTT
v_call: TRBV7-3; clone_size: NA; d_call: NA; j_call: TRBJ2-3; cdr3_aa: CASSLNPGSDTQYF; cdr3_nt: TGTGCCAGCAGCTTAAACCCAGGGTCAGATACGCAGTATTTT
v_call: TRBV6-2/TRBV6-3; clone_size: NA; d_call: NA; j_call: TRBJ1-2; cdr3_aa: CASSFASYGYTF; cdr3_nt: TGTGCCAGCAGTTTCGCCAGCTATGGCTACACCTTC
v_call: TRBV7-2; clone_size: NA; d_call: NA; j_call: TRBJ1-5; cdr3_aa: CASSLYRDQPQHF; cdr3_nt: TGTGCCAGCAGCTTATACAGGGATCAGCCCCAGCATTTT
v_call: TRBV29-1; clone_size: NA; d_call: TRBD1; j_call: TRBJ2-3; cdr3_aa: CSVQRQGTLDTQYF; cdr3_nt: TGCAGCGTTCAGAGACAGGGAACTTTAGATACGCAGTATTTT
v_call: TRBV2; clone_size: NA; d_call: NA; j_call: TRBJ2-2; cdr3_aa: CASRTDFRGELFF; cdr3_nt: TGTGCCAGCAGGACAGATTTTAGGGGGGAGCTGTTTTTT
v_call: TRBV30; clone_size: NA; d_call: TRBD2; j_call: TRBJ2-3; cdr3_aa: CAWSVFPGGEADTQYF; cdr3_nt: TGTGCCTGGAGTGTTTTTCCGGGAGGGGAGGCAGATACGCAGTATTTT